The rows below give T cell receptor beta chains drawn from one sample of a study of PD-L1 blockade in urothelial cancer. The table came from immunoSEQ multiplex PCR; TCRdb's copy has only in-frame clones and leaves some out. The repertoire holds approximately 120,000 clones, with 86% as singletons. The sample in question was PBMCs, obtained around atezolizumab (anti-PD-L1) treatment. The receptors derive from a man aged 50-59 years with urothelial cancer. Both conserved end residues are part of each CDR3. A D gene is named only where the DNA matches it firmly.

j_gene: TRBJ2-1; len: 17; v_gene: TRBV7-9; d_gene: TRBD2; CDR3aa: CASSLIGAGETYNEQFF; CDR3nt: TGTGCCAGCAGCTTAATCGGGGCGGGAGAGACCTACAATGAGCAGTTCTTC
j_gene: TRBJ2-3; len: 14; v_gene: TRBV28; d_gene: NA; CDR3aa: CASKSGPVTDTQYF; CDR3nt: TGTGCCAGCAAATCAGGGCCCGTCACAGATACGCAGTATTTT
j_gene: TRBJ2-7; len: 14; v_gene: TRBV11-1; d_gene: TRBD2; CDR3aa: CASSPAGLVYEQYF; CDR3nt: TGTGCCAGCAGCCCAGCGGGACTAGTCTACGAGCAGTACTTC
j_gene: TRBJ2-7; len: 15; v_gene: TRBV28; d_gene: NA; CDR3aa: CASSTRGGGTYEQYF; CDR3nt: TGTGCCAGCAGTACCCGGGGAGGGGGGACCTACGAGCAGTACTTC
j_gene: TRBJ2-7; len: 12; v_gene: TRBV30; d_gene: NA; CDR3aa: CAWSAGTYEQYF; CDR3nt: TGTGCCTGGAGTGCGGGGACCTACGAGCAGTACTTC
j_gene: TRBJ2-3; len: 17; v_gene: TRBV18; d_gene: TRBD2; CDR3aa: CASSPPVAGASTDTQYF; CDR3nt: TGTGCCAGCTCACCACCGGTAGCGGGAGCTAGCACAGATACGCAGTATTTT
j_gene: TRBJ2-3; len: 16; v_gene: TRBV9; d_gene: NA; CDR3aa: CASSVQGISSTDTQYF; CDR3nt: TGTGCCAGCAGCGTACAGGGAATCAGTAGCACAGATACGCAGTATTTT
j_gene: TRBJ2-1; len: 16; v_gene: TRBV7-6; d_gene: TRBD2; CDR3aa: CASSLQGAGDYNEQFF; CDR3nt: TGTGCCAGCAGCCTCCAAGGGGCGGGGGACTACAATGAGCAGTTCTTC
j_gene: TRBJ2-6; len: 18; v_gene: TRBV21-1; d_gene: NA; CDR3aa: CASSILTRKSSGANVLTF; CDR3nt: TGTGCCAGCAGCATCCTGACAAGAAAATCCTCTGGGGCCAACGTCCTGACTTTC
j_gene: TRBJ1-2; len: 15; v_gene: TRBV18; d_gene: NA; CDR3aa: CASSPQDGRRGGYTF; CDR3nt: TGTGCCAGCTCACCACAGGATGGGAGACGAGGCGGCTACACCTTC
j_gene: TRBJ1-1; len: 13; v_gene: TRBV11-2; d_gene: NA; CDR3aa: CASSLVPRTEAFF; CDR3nt: TGTGCCAGCAGCTTAGTTCCACGGACTGAAGCTTTCTTT
j_gene: TRBJ1-6; len: 13; v_gene: TRBV19; d_gene: NA; CDR3aa: CASRTANNSPLHF; CDR3nt: TGTGCCAGTAGGACAGCTAATAATTCACCCCTCCACTTT
j_gene: TRBJ2-5; len: 11; v_gene: TRBV27; d_gene: NA; CDR3aa: CASSLRETQYF; CDR3nt: TGTGCCAGCAGTTTACGAGAGACCCAGTACTTC